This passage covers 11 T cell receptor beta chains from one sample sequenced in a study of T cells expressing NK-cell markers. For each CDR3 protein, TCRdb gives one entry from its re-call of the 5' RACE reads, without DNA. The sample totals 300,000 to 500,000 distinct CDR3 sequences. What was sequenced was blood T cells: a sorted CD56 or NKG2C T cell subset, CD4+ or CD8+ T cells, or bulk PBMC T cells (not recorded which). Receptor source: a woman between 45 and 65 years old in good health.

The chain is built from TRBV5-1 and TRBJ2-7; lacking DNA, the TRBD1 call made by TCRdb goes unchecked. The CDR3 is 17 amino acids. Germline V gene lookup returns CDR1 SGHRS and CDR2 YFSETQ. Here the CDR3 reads CASTLRGDMRSPYEQYF.

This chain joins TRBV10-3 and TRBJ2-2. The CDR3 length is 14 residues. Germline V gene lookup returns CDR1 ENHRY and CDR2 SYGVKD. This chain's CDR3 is CAISDSDLNGELFF.

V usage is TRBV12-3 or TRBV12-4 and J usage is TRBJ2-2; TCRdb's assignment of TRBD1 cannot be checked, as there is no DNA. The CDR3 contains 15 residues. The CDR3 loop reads CASTITGGGAGELFF.

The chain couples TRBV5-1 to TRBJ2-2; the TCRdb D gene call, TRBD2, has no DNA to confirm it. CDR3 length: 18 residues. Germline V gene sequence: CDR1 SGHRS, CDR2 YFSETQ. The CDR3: CASSSLPPTSENTGELFF.

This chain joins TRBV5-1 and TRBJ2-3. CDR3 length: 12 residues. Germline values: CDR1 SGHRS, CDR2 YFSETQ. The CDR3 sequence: CASSLNTDTQYF.

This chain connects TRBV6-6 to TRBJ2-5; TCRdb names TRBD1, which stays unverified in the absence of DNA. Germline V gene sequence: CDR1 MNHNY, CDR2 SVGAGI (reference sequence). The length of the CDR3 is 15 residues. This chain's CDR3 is CASSSRDSRGETQYF.

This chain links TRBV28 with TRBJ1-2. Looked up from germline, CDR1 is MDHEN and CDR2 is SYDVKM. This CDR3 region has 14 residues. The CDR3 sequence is CASRVGAGGGGYTF.

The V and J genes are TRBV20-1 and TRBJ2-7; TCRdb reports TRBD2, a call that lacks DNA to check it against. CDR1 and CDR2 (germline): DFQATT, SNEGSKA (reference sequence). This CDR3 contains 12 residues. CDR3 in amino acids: CSARGLGDEQYF.

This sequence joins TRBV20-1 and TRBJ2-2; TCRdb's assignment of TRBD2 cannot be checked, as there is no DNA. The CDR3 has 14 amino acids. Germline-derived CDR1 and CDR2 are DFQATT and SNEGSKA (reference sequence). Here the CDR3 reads CSAVAGGPSGELFF.

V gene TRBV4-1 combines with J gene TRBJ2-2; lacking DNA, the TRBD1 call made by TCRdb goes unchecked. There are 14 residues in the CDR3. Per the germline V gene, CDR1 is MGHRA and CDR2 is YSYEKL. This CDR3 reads CASSPPPGAGELFF.

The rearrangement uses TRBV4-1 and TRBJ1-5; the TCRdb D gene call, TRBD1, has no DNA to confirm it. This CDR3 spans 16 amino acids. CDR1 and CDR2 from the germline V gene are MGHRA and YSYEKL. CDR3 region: CASSQDQGSLNQPQHF.